Below are 21 T cell receptor beta chains sequenced from a single sample in a study of control samples from healthy donors and cancer patients. TCRdb's table, derived via immunoSEQ multiplex PCR, lists solely in-frame clones and lacks some. The table shows around 170,000 clones, with nearly 90% occurring only once. The sequencing input was blood. The origin of the receptors is a woman in her forties or fifties in good health.

The chain joins TRBV2 to TRBJ2-5, with TRBD1 matching 8 bases. Looked up from germline, CDR1 is SNHLY and CDR2 is FYNNEI. The trim removed 8 bases at V and 6 bases at J, leaving 11 bases unmatched. CDR3 size: 14 residues. The chain's CDR3 is CASGSAGGLKTQYF. The CDR3 DNA sequence: TGTGCCAGCGGCTCGGCAGGGGGCTTAAAGACCCAGTACTTC.

The chain joins TRBV29-1 to TRBJ1-1; weak D call: TRBD1 (5 bases). V gave up 7 bases and J gave up 2 bases, with 14 bases separating them. Germline CDR1 is SQVTM and CDR2 is ANQGSEA. This CDR3 spans 13 amino acids. CDR3 DNA: TGCAGCGCTCGTGCGGGGGGAAACACTGAAGCTTTCTTT. This encodes CSARAGGNTEAFF.

The gene calls are TRBV24-1 and TRBJ2-3; D is unresolved. V was cut by 4 bases and J by 1 base, with 11 bases left in between. The CDR3 is 15 residues long. Germline values: CDR1 KGHDR, CDR2 SFDVKD. The DNA of the CDR3 is TGTGCCACCAGTGACCTACGAACCGGCACAGATACGCAGTATTTT. This encodes CATSDLRTGTDTQYF.

The chain has TRBV27 and TRBJ2-3; D is unresolved. Germline V gene lookup returns CDR1 MNHEY and CDR2 SMNVEV (reference sequence). CDR3 length: 12 residues. V was pared by 2 bases and J by 4 bases, with 4 bases between. CDR3 DNA sequence: TGTGCCAGCAGTTTAAATGCAGATACGCAGTATTTT. It encodes CASSLNADTQYF.

The chain links TRBV7-3 to TRBJ2-1; TRBD2 matches at 11 bases. The V gene end was trimmed by 5 bases and the J gene end by 4 bases; junction bases not matched to a gene: 7. The germline CDR1 and CDR2 sequences are SGHTA and FQGTGA. The CDR3 sequence is 16 residues long. The CDR3 loop reads CASSESGTSGYNEQFF. DNA of the CDR3: TGTGCCAGCAGCGAATCCGGGACTAGCGGTTACAATGAGCAGTTCTTC.

The CDR3 DNA reads TGTGCCAGCAGCTTAGGGGGAACAGGGGTTTCGCGCGAGCAGTACTTC. Protein product: CASSLGGTGVSREQYF. The genes are TRBV7-6 and TRBJ2-7; TRBD1 agrees at 7 bases. V was clipped by 1 base and J by 6 bases; unmatched bases: 12. In germline, CDR1 is SGHVS, CDR2 FNYEAQ. The CDR3 has 16 amino acids.

The rearrangement joins TRBV5-1 to TRBJ2-2, with 8 bases matching TRBD2. Germline CDR1 and CDR2: SGHRS and YFSETQ. The CDR3 consists of 14 residues. Germline trimming cut 9 bases from V and 5 bases from J; bases unmatched to any gene: 9. In DNA, the CDR3 is TGCGCCACCAGTACGGGGGGGCCTACCGGGGAGCTGTTTTTT. Encoded protein: CATSTGGPTGELFF.

The chain links TRBV9 to TRBJ2-3; 13 bases line up with TRBD2. Losses at the gene ends were 4 bases for V and 2 bases for J; bases not matched to a gene: 10. CDR3 length equals 18 residues. Germline V gene sequence: CDR1 SGDLS, CDR2 YYNGEE. CDR3 region: CASSTGTSGVLITDTQYF. The CDR3 DNA reads as TGTGCCAGCAGCACCGGGACTAGCGGGGTCCTAATCACAGATACGCAGTATTTT.

The chain links TRBV18 to TRBJ2-7; D perhaps matches TRBD1 (6 bases). Trimming cost V 2 bases and J 7 bases, with 18 bases left between them. The CDR3 contains 15 residues. Germline V lookup: CDR1 KGHSH, CDR2 LQKENI. As DNA, the CDR3 is TGTGCCAGCTCACCAGTCCCCTCAGGGGCTCAAGAGCAGTACTTC. It encodes CASSPVPSGAQEQYF.

J is TRBJ2-1 and V is TRBV3-1 (or the pseudogene TRBV3-2); 9 bases fit TRBD2. With V trimmed by 4 bases and J by 4 bases, 2 bases remained unmatched. Germline-derived CDR1 and CDR2 are LGHDT and YNNKEL (reference sequence). This CDR3 comprises 14 residues. This CDR3 is CASSRLAVYNEQFF. The CDR3 DNA is TGTGCCAGCAGCCGACTAGCGGTTTACAATGAGCAGTTCTTC.

The genes are TRBV7-2 and TRBJ2-1, with a weak D call TRBD2 (6 bases). The V end was cut by 3 bases, the J end by 0 bases, with 12 bases between. The CDR3 has 16 amino acids. Per the germline V gene, CDR1 is SGHTA and CDR2 is FQGNSA. The CDR3 spells CASSFRGIGSYNEQFF. Here the CDR3 DNA reads TGTGCCAGCAGCTTTCGGGGGATCGGCTCCTACAATGAGCAGTTCTTC. Full variable domain (missing parts from reference TRBV7-2 and TRBJ2-1): GAGVSQSPSNKVTEKGKDVELRCDPISGHTALYWYRQSLGQGLEFLIYFQGNSAPDKSGLPSDRFSAERTGGSVSTLTIQRTQQEDSAVYLCASSFRGIGSYNEQFFGPGTRLTVL.

J is TRBJ2-3 and V is TRBV4-1; D is undetermined. Germline assignment: CDR1 MGHRA and CDR2 YSYEKL. This CDR3 is 15 amino acids long. V was pared by 4 bases and J by 4 bases, with 15 bases between. The CDR3 protein is CASSRLPSRADTQYF. The DNA of the CDR3 is TGCGCCAGCAGCCGACTGCCTTCTCGGGCAGATACGCAGTATTTT.

On this clone itself: Distinct nucleotide sequences in the sample also encode this CDR3. This chain connects TRBV12-3 or TRBV12-4 to TRBJ1-5; D unclear. The CDR3 sequence is 13 residues long. V was pared by 0 bases and J by 4 bases, with 4 bases between. This chain's CDR3 is CASSLARNQPQHF. CDR3 DNA sequence: TGTGCCAGCAGTTTAGCCCGAAATCAGCCCCAGCATTTT.

The chain carries TRBV25-1 and TRBJ1-1; D uncertain. V was clipped by 3 bases and J by 6 bases, with 5 bases between them. The CDR3 has 11 amino acids. Germline V gene sequence: CDR1 MGHDK, CDR2 SYGVNS. This CDR3 reads CASSDGAEAFF. CDR3 sequence (DNA): TGTGCCAGCAGTGACGGGGCTGAAGCTTTCTTT. The full variable domain, its missing parts supplied by reference TRBV25-1 and TRBJ1-1, is EADIYQTPRYLVIGTGKKITLECSQTMGHDKMYWYQQDPGMELHLIHYSYGVNSTEKGDLSSESTVSRIRTEHFPLTLESARPSHTSQYLCASSDGAEAFFGQGTRLTVV.

The rearrangement joins TRBV28 to TRBJ2-1; D possibly corresponds to TRBD1 (5 bases). Germline loops: CDR1 MDHEN, CDR2 SYDVKM. V dropped 8 bases and J dropped 9 bases, with 11 bases sitting between them. The CDR3 is made up of 11 amino acids. The CDR3: CASSGFGEQFF. The CDR3 DNA follows: TGTGCCAGCTCAGGGTTCGGTGAGCAGTTCTTC.

The chain links TRBV4-1 to TRBJ1-4, with D possibly matching TRBD1 (5 bases). Germline V gene sequence: CDR1 MGHRA, CDR2 YSYEKL. Trimming pared 4 bases from V and 8 bases from J, leaving 20 bases between. This CDR3 spans 16 amino acids. CDR3 bases: TGCGCCAGCAGCCGCTTCAGTTGGGGGATCAACGAAAAACTGTTTTTT. Its translation: CASSRFSWGINEKLFF.

This clone was detected once. The chain uses TRBV7-9 and TRBJ1-5; perhaps TRBD1 as D (5 bases). Trimming removed 5 bases from V and 4 bases from J, with 15 bases in between. The V gene's germline CDR1 is SEHNR and CDR2 FQNEAQ (reference sequence). This CDR3 contains 15 residues. The CDR3 DNA reads TGTGCCAGCAGCCCGCGCGACGGGGGAAATCAGCCCCAGCATTTT. This gives the protein CASSPRDGGNQPQHF.

The chain recombines TRBV5-5 with TRBJ2-3, with TRBD2 matching over 8 bases. After removal of 2 bases from V and 4 bases from J, the junction contained 3 bases not matched to a gene. From germline, CDR1 is SGHKS and CDR2 YYEKEE (reference sequence). The CDR3 consists of 14 residues. This CDR3 is CASSLGLAPDTQYF. The CDR3 DNA reads as TGTGCCAGCAGCTTAGGACTAGCCCCAGATACGCAGTATTTT.

The chain couples TRBV5-1 to TRBJ2-5; TRBD2 agrees at 7 bases. The CDR3 loop spans 15 amino acids. The V segment lost 0 bases and the J segment 5 bases; nucleotides outside the gene matches: 7. Germline loops: CDR1 SGHRS, CDR2 YFSETQ. The CDR3 coding sequence is TGCGCCAGCAGCTTGGTGGCGGGAGCTCAGGAGACCCAGTACTTC. This gives the protein CASSLVAGAQETQYF.

The chain employs TRBV5-1 and TRBJ2-5; D gene ambiguous. With 0 bases removed from V and 1 base from J, the gap between germline ends came to 7 bases. Germline CDR1 and CDR2: SGHRS and YFSETQ. CDR3 size: 14 residues. The CDR3 is CASSLGGFQETQYF. CDR3 coding DNA: TGCGCCAGCAGCTTGGGCGGATTCCAAGAGACCCAGTACTTC.

The rearrangement joins TRBV29-1 to TRBJ2-2; D might be TRBD1 (5 bases). The CDR3 consists of 12 residues. The V gene's germline CDR1 is SQVTM and CDR2 ANQGSEA. Deletions cut 4 bases from V and 6 bases from J, with 9 bases between. The CDR3 here is CSVAQAAGELFF. CDR3 nucleotide sequence: TGCAGCGTTGCACAGGCGGCCGGGGAGCTGTTTTTT.